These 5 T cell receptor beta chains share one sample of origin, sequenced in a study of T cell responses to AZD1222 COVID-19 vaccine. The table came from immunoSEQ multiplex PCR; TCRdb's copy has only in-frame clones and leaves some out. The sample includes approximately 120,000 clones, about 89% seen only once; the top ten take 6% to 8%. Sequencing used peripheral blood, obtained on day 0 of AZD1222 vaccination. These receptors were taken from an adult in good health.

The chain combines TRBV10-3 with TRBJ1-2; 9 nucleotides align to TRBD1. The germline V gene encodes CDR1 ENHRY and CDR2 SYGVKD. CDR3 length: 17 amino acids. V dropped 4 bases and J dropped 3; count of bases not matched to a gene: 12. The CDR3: CAISAGQGREKYYGYTF. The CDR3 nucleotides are TGTGCCATCAGTGCGGGACAGGGACGGGAGAAATACTATGGCTACACCTTC.

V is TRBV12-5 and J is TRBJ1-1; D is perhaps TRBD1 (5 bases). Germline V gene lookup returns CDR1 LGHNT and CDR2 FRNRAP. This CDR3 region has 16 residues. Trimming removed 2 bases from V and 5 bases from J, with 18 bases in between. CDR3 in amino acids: CASGLTGVGGWTEAFF. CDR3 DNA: TGTGCTAGTGGTTTGACCGGGGTGGGGGGATGGACTGAAGCTTTCTTT.

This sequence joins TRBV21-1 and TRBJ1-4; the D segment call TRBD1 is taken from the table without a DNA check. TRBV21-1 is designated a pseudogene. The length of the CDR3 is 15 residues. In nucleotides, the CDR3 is TGTGCCAGCAGCACTGAAAGGGGGACGCAGGAAAAACTGTTTTTT. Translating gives CASSTERGTQEKLFF.

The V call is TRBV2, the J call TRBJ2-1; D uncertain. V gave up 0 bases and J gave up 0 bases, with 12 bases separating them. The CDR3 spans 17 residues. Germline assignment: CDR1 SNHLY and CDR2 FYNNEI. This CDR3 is CASSEATGASSYNEQFF. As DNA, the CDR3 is TGTGCCAGCAGTGAAGCAACCGGTGCGAGCTCCTACAATGAGCAGTTCTTC.

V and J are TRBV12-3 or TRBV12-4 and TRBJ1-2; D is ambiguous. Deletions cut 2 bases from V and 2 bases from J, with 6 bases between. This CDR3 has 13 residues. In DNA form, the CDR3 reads TGTGCCAGCAGTTTACCACCGAACTATGGCTACACCTTC. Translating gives CASSLPPNYGYTF.